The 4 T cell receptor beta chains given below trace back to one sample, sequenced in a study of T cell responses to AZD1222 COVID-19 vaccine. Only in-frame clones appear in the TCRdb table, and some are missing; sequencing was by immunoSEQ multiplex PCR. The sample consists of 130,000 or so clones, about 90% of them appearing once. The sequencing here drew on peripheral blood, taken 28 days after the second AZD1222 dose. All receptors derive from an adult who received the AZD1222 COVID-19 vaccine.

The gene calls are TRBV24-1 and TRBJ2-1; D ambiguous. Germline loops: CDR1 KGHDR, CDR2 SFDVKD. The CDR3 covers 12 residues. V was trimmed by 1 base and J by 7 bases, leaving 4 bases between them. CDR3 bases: TGTGCCACCAGTGATTTAAAAAATGAGCAGTTCTTC. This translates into CATSDLKNEQFF.

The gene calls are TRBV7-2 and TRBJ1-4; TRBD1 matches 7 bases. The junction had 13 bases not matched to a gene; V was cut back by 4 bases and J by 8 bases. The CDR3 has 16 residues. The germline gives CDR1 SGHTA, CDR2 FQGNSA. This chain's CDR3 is CASSSNSGTASEKLFF. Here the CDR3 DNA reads TGTGCCAGCAGCTCCAATTCCGGGACAGCAAGCGAAAAACTGTTTTTT.

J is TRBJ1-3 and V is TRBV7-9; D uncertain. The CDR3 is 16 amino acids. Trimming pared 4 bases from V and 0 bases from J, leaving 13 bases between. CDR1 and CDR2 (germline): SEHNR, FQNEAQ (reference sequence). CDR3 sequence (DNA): TGTGCCAGCAGCTCCCCGTCGTCTTACTCTGGAAACACCATATATTTT. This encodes CASSSPSSYSGNTIYF. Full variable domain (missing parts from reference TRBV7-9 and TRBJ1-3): DTGVSQNPRHKITKRGQNVTFRCDPISEHNRLYWYRQTLGQGPEFLTYFQNEAQLEKSRLLSDRFSAERPKGSFSTLEIQRTEQGDSAMYLCASSSPSSYSGNTIYFGEGSWLTVV.

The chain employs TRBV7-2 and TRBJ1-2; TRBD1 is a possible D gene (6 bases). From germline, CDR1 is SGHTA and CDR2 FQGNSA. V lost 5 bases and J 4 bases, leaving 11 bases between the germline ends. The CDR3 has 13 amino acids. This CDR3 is CASSQQGLYGYTF. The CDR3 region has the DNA TGTGCCAGCAGCCAACAGGGCCTCTATGGCTACACCTTC.